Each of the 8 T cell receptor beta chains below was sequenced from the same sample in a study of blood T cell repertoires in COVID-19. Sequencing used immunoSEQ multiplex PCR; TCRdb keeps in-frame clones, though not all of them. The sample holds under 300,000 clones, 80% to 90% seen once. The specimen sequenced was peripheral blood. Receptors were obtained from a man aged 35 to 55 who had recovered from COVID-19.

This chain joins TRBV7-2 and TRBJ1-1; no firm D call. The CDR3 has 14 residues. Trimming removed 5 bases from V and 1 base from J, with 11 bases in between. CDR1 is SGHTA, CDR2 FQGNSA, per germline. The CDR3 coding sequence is TGTGCCAGCAGCCATATACAAGAGAACACTGAAGCTTTCTTT. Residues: CASSHIQENTEAFF.

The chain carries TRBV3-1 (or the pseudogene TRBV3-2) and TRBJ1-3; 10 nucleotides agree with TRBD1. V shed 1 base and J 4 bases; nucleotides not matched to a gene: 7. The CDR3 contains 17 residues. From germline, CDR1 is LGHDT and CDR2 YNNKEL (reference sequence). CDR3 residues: CASSQVRDRGPGNTIYF. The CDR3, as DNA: TGTGCCAGCAGCCAAGTTAGAGACAGGGGGCCCGGAAACACCATATATTTT.

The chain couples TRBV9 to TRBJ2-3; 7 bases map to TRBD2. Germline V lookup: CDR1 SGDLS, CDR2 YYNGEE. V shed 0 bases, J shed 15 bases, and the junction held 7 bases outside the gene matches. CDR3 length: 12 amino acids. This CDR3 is CASSVAGAGLYF. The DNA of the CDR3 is TGTGCCAGCAGCGTAGCTGGAGCGGGACTATATTTT.

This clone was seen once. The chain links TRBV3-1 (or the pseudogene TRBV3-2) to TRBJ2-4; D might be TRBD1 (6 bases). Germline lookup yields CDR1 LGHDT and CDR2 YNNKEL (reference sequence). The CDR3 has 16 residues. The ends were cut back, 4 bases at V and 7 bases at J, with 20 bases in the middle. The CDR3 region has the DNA TGTGCCAGCAGCCTCCAGGGGTGGCAGGGAAGTAACATTCAGTACTTC. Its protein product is CASSLQGWQGSNIQYF.

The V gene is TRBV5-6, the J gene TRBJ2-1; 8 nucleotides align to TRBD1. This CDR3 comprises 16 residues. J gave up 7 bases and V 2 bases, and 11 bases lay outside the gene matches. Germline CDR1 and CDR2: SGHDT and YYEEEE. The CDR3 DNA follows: TGTGCCAGCAGCTTTGGTACCCCCAGGGGGCAGAATGAGCAGTTCTTC. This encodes CASSFGTPRGQNEQFF.

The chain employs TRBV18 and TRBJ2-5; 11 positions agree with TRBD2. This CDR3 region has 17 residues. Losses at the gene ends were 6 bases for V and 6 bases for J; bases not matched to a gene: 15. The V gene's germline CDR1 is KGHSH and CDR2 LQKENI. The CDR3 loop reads CASSIPGLAEWGKTQYF. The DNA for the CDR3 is TGTGCCAGCTCCATTCCGGGACTAGCGGAGTGGGGGAAGACCCAGTACTTC.

The CDR3 reads CASSPTGTGDGYTF. The CDR3 bases are TGTGCCAGCTCACCTACCGGGACAGGGGATGGCTACACCTTC. The chain combines TRBV18 with TRBJ1-2; the match to TRBD1 covers 10 bases. The CDR3 loop spans 14 amino acids. In germline, CDR1 is KGHSH, CDR2 LQKENI. The ends lost 3 bases at V and 6 bases at J; junction bases unmatched: 4.

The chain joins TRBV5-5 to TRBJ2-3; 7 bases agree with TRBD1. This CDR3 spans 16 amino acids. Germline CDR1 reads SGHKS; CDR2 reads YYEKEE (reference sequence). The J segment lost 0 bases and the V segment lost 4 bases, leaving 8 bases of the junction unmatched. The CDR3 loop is CASSTGTAYSTDTQYF. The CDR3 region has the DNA TGTGCCAGCAGCACTGGGACAGCGTATAGCACAGATACGCAGTATTTT.